The T cell receptor (beta chain) under discussion was sequenced for a study of human T cells and chemical hapten exposure. Study conclusions and caveats: Unchanged with DPC sensitization were TCRs above 1 in 1000 frequency.

This CDR3 contains 11 residues. The V gene's germline CDR1 is SGHKS and CDR2 YYEKEE (reference sequence). V gave up 0 bases and J gave up 7 bases, with 2 bases separating them. MiXCR was run by TCRdb on the RACE reads, yielding one entry per CDR3 protein. The data hold more than 250,000 distinct CDR3 sequences, with roughly 7.4% observed a single time. Stated time point: pre-sensitization, week 0. Treatment described: therapeutic diphenylcyclopropenone sensitization with weekly scalp DPC. The total RNA was obtained from whole blood that was not fractionated. As regards this clonotype: Its antigen remains unknown.

Sequenced material: whole blood, taken in connection with sensitization to the hapten diphenylcyclopropenone (DPC). The rearrangement links TRBV5-5 to TRBJ2-1, with no clear D. The sequence derives from a man aged 18 to 30 with alopecia areata. Some clones in this sample may be carry-over from other donors' samples. CDR3: CASSLENEQFF. In DNA, the CDR3 is TGTGCCAGCAGCTTGGAGAATGAGCAGTTCTTC.